The sequence of this TCR beta chain was determined in a study of T cell changes during pregnancy in multiple sclerosis (dated by TCRdb to 2018 to 2020). For the study in its entirety: The study looked at changes in the T cell repertoire across pregnancy in women with multiple sclerosis.

Worth noting for this clone: This receptor's antigen is unknown. No much larger clone is present one base from it, and per-base qualities are unavailable.

Taken from cysteine to phenylalanine, the CDR3 has 15 residues. Here the CDR3 DNA is all that survives: 45 bases in frame from base 1. From the germline V gene, CDR1 is MNHEY and CDR2 is SVGAGI. Between the V and J ends, shortened by 6 bases and 4 bases respectively, the junction contains 16 bases. Library preparation was by the immunoSEQ multiplex PCR assay. TCRdb limited this immuneACCESS table to in-frame rearrangements with V and J called. A share of clones is missing; checked studies link under half to unresolved V genes, and the rest is unexplained. The sample data list roughly 40,000 clones, and around nine tenths of these were observed just once. Roughly 0.72% of the sample goes to the ten largest clones.

This chain joins TRBV6-5 to TRBJ1-3; no D segment can be confidently identified. Source: CD4+ T cells from peripheral blood mononuclear cells, taken before pregnancy. The sequence was obtained from a female donor with multiple sclerosis, enrolled in a pregnancy study. CDR3 region: CASSLLGFRGNTIYF. The DNA sequence reads TGTGCCAGCAGCTTACTAGGGTTTCGGGGAAACACCATATATTTT.